This paragraph covers one T cell receptor beta chain sequence. Looked up from germline, CDR1 is MNHEY and CDR2 is SVGAGI. The CDR3 loop spans 13 amino acids. V gave up 5 bases and J gave up 4 bases; unmatched junction bases: 4. The data were produced by immunoSEQ multiplex PCR, yet TCRdb's version contains in-frame clones alone and is incomplete. Of roughly 64,000 clones in the sample, roughly three quarters were seen once. The data are from a study of memory CD4+ T cells and cytomegalovirus serostatus. Single viable CD3+CD4+CD8-CD45RO+ cells were sorted as the memory CD4+ T cells. This sequence originates from an adult in good health and CMV-seronegative. The chain has TRBV6-5 and TRBJ1-2; TRBD1 aligns across 7 bases. Material for sequencing was memory CD4+ T cells from blood. CDR3 nucleotides: TGTGCCAGCAGTCGAGGACAGGCCTATGGCTACACCTTC. Translation: CASSRGQAYGYTF.